This T cell receptor beta chain was found in a study of cytomegalovirus exposure and HLA in healthy donors. Study-level results: When analyzed later, a missense DCLRE1C variant was found to be linked to TCR beta V- and J-gene trimming. An analysis was carried out later, and it reportedly showed fewer N-insertions in an Asian-associated ancestry cluster than the approximately 670-donor mean. A highly shared variant cluster was judged a likely technical artifact.

In this sample, this clone turned up a few times. As yet, its antigen is unknown. In the PCR, 60 Vbeta and 13 Jbeta primers were used. Libraries were prepared by immunoSEQ multiplex PCR; TCRdb keeps only in-frame clonotypes and omits some of them. The repertoire consists of about 160,000 clones, with 70% to 90% occurring once and the leading ten covering approximately 7%. The CDR3 has 14 residues. CDR1 is MDHEN, CDR2 SYDVKM, per germline. The V gene end was trimmed by 3 bases and the J gene end by 5 bases; junction bases not matched to a gene: 5. The clonotype was recovered from a woman aged 25 to 39 in good health and CMV-seropositive. Sequenced input: PBMCs. The chain joins TRBV28 to TRBJ2-5; TRBD2 agrees at 8 bases. The CDR3 spells CASSFGGGRETQYF. CDR3 DNA sequence: TGTGCCAGCAGTTTCGGGGGGGGAAGGGAGACCCAGTACTTC.